The TCR beta chain under discussion was sequenced for a study of blood T cell repertoires in COVID-19. At the level of the study: Acute and convalescent COVID-19 specimens originated in the United States, Italy and Spain.

Germline CDR1 reads SGHTA; CDR2 reads FQGNSA. V lost 3 bases and J lost 1, with 15 bases in between. The CDR3 totals 16 residues. Using immunoSEQ multiplex PCR, the repertoire was profiled, and TCRdb retains in-frame clones only, with some absent. The sample has approximately 68,000 clones; roughly 82% are singletons. The TCR sequence derives from a man at least 80 years old with active COVID-19. The genes are TRBV7-2 and TRBJ1-1; D is uncertain. The specimen sequenced was peripheral blood. The CDR3, as DNA: TGTGCCAGCAGCTTGCGAGCAGGCAGACCGAACACTGAAGCTTTCTTT. It specifies CASSLRAGRPNTEAFF.